This T cell receptor (beta chain) was sequenced for a study of blood T cell repertoires in COVID-19 (dated by TCRdb to 2020 to 2022). Study-wide context: Samples covering the acute and convalescent phases of COVID-19 were provided by collaborators in the United States, Italy and Spain. Nearly every sample came with metadata listing a de-identified subject ID, COVID-19 status, age in years and sex. The dataset comprised deeply sampled blood TCRbeta repertoires from subjects exposed to, actively infected with, or recovered from COVID-19. The samples were drawn from the first 160 participants of the ongoing ImmuneRACE study and from 1,254 subjects provided by 6 global collaborators. The repertoires were made available in a free public database intended to serve as a resource for research on the immune response to SARS-CoV-2. The material from the prospective study consisted of cDNA or gDNA derived from T cells, B-cell-depleted T cells, or PBMCs. Where available, HLA class I and class II types were taken from metadata supplied by the sample provider and were not determined by assay-based typing. General conclusions and limits of the study: Clinical and demographic metadata were provided uncurated, with the amount varying by source and participant.

CDR1 SGHNT and CDR2 YYREEE are derived from the germline V gene (reference sequence). The CDR3 covers 12 residues, taking in both the cysteine and the phenylalanine. Only the CDR3 DNA stays, 36 bases, in frame from base 1. The V end loses 4 bases and the J end loses 3 bases, and a stretch of 6 bases separates them. For this clone: This receptor's antigen is unknown. Base qualities are not provided; no much larger clone lies one nucleotide away.

TCRbeta CDR3 regions were amplified from genomic DNA using the immunoSEQ Assay, a bias-controlled multiplex PCR. Regarding the original processing steps: The number of nucleated cells in each sample was estimated by amplification of reference gene primers within the assay. Sequence reads were collapsed and filtered to measure the absolute abundance of every unique TCRbeta CDR3 rearrangement. For each sample, productive Simpson clonality was calculated as the square root of Simpson's diversity index across productive rearrangements. TCRdb took this table from immuneACCESS and kept in-frame rearrangements with V and J called. Such tables lack part of the clones; where checked against another copy, unresolved V genes explain under half of the gap, and the rest is unexplained. Clone size and V and J calls were adopted from that table, with D and trimming inferred from the DNA. Counted in this sample were about 91,000 clones; roughly 87% of them appeared once. Clones ranked in the top ten supply about 4.5% of the sample.

The collaborating institutions used their own protocols to collect whole blood in K2EDTA tubes. For TCRbeta analysis, collaborators shipped samples in one of three forms: frozen whole blood, isolated PBMCs, or DNA extracted from either of those sample types. This sequence uses TRBV5-4 and TRBJ2-3; the best D guess is TRBD2, with 5 bases matching. This sequence was found in a man in his sixties or seventies with acute or convalescent COVID-19. The specimen sequenced was peripheral blood. The DNA is TGTGCCAGCAGCCGGGGTACAGATACGCAGTATTTT. The translation is CASSRGTDTQYF.